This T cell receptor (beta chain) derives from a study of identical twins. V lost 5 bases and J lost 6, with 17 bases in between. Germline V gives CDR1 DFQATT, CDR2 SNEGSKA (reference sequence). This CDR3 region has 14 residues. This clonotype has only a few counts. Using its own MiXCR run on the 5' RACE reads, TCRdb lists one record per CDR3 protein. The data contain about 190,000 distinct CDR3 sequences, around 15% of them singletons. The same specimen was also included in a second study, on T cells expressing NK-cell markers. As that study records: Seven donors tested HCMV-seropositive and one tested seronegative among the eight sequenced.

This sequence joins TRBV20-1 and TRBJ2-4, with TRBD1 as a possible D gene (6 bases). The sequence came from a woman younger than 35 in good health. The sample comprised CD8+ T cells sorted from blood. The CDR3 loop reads CSAGGTTGPNIQYF. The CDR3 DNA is TGCAGTGCTGGGGGAACTACAGGGCCAAACATTCAGTACTTC.